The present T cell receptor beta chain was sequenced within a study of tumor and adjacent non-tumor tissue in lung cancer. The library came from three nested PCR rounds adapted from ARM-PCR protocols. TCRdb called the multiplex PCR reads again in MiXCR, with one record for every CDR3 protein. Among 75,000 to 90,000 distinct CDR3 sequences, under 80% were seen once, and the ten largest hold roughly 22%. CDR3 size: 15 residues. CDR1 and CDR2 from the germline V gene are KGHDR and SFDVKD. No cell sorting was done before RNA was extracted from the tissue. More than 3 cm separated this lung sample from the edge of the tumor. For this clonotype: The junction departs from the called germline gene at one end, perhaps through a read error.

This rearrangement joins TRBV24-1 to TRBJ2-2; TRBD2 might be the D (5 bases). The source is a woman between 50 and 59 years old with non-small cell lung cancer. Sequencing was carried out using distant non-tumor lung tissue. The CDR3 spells CATGEPGSGTGELFF. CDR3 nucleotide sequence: TGTGCCACCGGAGAACCGGGGAGTGGCACCGGAGAGCTGTTTTTT.